This T cell receptor (beta chain) was observed in a study of shared clonotypes between healthy human individuals. Sequencing was performed with immunoSEQ multiplex PCR; in TCRdb, only in-frame clones are kept and a portion is missing. This sample yields about 1.5 million clones, of which about 98% are seen a single time; 0.4% to 0.55% belongs to the top ten. Germline V lookup: CDR1 SQVTM, CDR2 ANQGSEA. This CDR3 has 13 residues. V gave up 6 bases and J gave up 0 bases, with 9 bases separating them. The clonotype was recovered from a man aged 30 to 39 in good health. The sequencing sample was made of naive CD4+ T cells sorted from blood. Noted subset: CD45RA+ positively selected. The rearrangement joins TRBV29-1 to TRBJ1-3; D is undetermined. CDR3 protein: CSVAQLSGNTIYF. CDR3 bases: TGCAGCGTGGCACAGCTCTCTGGAAACACCATATATTTT.